These 30 T cell receptor beta chains originate from one sample sequenced in a study of response to subunit inactivated influenza vaccine. TCRdb ran MiXCR on the RT-PCR reads and lists one entry per CDR3 protein. The sample contains roughly 670,000 distinct CDR3 sequences, around 13% of which appear only once. Sequenced material: PBMCs from blood, taken roughly 15 days before vaccination. Receptors were obtained from a man aged 45-65 years who received an inactivated influenza vaccine.

The genes are TRBV5-1 and TRBJ2-4; D gene unclear. Trimming cost V 6 bases and J 7 bases, with 8 bases left between them. Looked up from germline, CDR1 is SGHRS and CDR2 is YFSETQ. The CDR3 spans 11 residues. CDR3 nucleotides: TGCGCCAGCAACTTTGGCAACATTCAGTACTTC. It encodes CASNFGNIQYF. Complete variable domain (other parts from reference TRBV5-1 and TRBJ2-4): KAGVTQTPRYLIKTRGQQVTLSCSPISGHRSVSWYQQTPGQGLQFLFEYFSETQRNKGNFPGRFSGRQFSNSRSEMNVSTLELGDSALYLCASNFGNIQYFGAGTRLSVL.

V is TRBV7-6 and J is TRBJ1-1; D is uncertain. CDR3 length: 14 amino acids. V lost 5 bases to trimming and J lost 3 bases, with 13 bases between them. Looked up from germline, CDR1 is SGHVS and CDR2 is FNYEAQ. The CDR3: CASSPIGQDTEAFF. The CDR3 DNA is TGTGCCAGCAGCCCGATCGGGCAGGACACTGAAGCTTTCTTT.

The V gene is TRBV20-1, the J gene TRBJ1-6; possibly TRBD1 for D (6 bases). The CDR3 has 13 amino acids. V was cut by 6 bases and J by 7 bases, with 13 bases left in between. Germline V CDR1 and CDR2: DFQATT, SNEGSKA (reference sequence). The CDR3 loop reads CSASDSPNSPLHF. The CDR3, as DNA: TGCAGTGCCTCGGACAGTCCAAATTCACCCCTCCACTTT.

There are a few counts of this clonotype. The chain joins TRBV5-1 to TRBJ1-2; TRBD1 might be the D (5 bases). The V end was cut by 2 bases, the J end by 4 bases, with 9 bases between. The CDR3 is made up of 13 amino acids. Germline assignment: CDR1 SGHRS and CDR2 YFSETQ. Written as DNA, the CDR3 is TGCGCCAGCAGCTTTGGGACCATCTATGGCTACACCTTC. As protein: CASSFGTIYGYTF.

The table lists this clonotype with a few counts. The V and J genes are TRBV20-1 and TRBJ1-2; the D gene is possibly TRBD1 (5 bases). From germline, CDR1 is DFQATT and CDR2 SNEGSKA (reference sequence). V was pared by 5 bases and J by 4 bases, with 17 bases between. The CDR3 contains 14 residues. The CDR3 protein is CSALARAIRYGYTF. CDR3 DNA sequence: TGCAGTGCTCTTGCCAGGGCCATCCGCTATGGCTACACCTTC.

This clonotype was detected a few times. The junction departs from germline at one end; a sequencing error may be responsible. V usage is TRBV20-1 and J usage is TRBJ1-1, with 8 bases identical to TRBD1. Germline CDR1 and CDR2: DFQATT and SNEGSKA (reference sequence). This CDR3 spans 11 amino acids. CDR3: CSASPDRAALF. Here the CDR3 DNA reads TGCAGTGCTAGCCCGGACAGGGCCGCTTTGTTT.

V gene TRBV29-1 combines with J gene TRBJ2-7; no clear D gene. With 0 bases removed from V and 0 bases from J, the gap between germline ends came to 6 bases. The CDR3 spans 13 residues. From germline, CDR1 is SQVTM and CDR2 ANQGSEA. For the CDR3, the DNA is TGCAGCGTTGAAGACAGGAGCTCCTACGAGCAGTACTTC. Protein sequence: CSVEDRSSYEQYF.

The table lists this clonotype with a few counts. CDR3: CSVDQSGSGNTIYF. The CDR3 nucleotides read TGCAGCGTTGATCAGTCTGGCTCTGGAAACACCATATATTTT. The chain is built from TRBV29-1 and TRBJ1-3, with unresolved D. V was shortened by 3 bases and J by 0 bases, with 9 bases between the two germline ends. Germline CDR1 and CDR2: SQVTM and ANQGSEA. This CDR3 comprises 14 residues.

The chain links TRBV18 to TRBJ1-5, with TRBD1 matching over 10 bases. CDR3 length: 16 amino acids. The germline V gene encodes CDR1 KGHSH and CDR2 LQKENI. With 3 bases clipped from V and 3 bases from J, the junction kept 5 bases outside the gene matches. In DNA, the CDR3 is TGTGCCAGCTCACCCGAGACAGGGGGCTCCAATCAGCCCCAGCATTTT. Translated: CASSPETGGSNQPQHF.

V gene TRBV7-2 combines with J gene TRBJ2-6; possibly TRBD2 for D (5 bases). This CDR3 is built from 19 residues. V lost 2 bases, J lost 0 bases, and 17 bases lay in between. CDR1 and CDR2 (germline): SGHTA, FQGNSA. The CDR3 DNA reads TGTGCCAGCAGCTTACCGGCCTGGGGAGACACCTCTGGGGCCAACGTCCTGACTTTC. Its protein product is CASSLPAWGDTSGANVLTF.

This chain connects TRBV7-9 to TRBJ1-2, with 10 nucleotides matching TRBD1. The CDR3 runs to 14 residues. J gave up 6 bases and V 4 bases, and 5 bases lay outside the gene matches. In germline, CDR1 is SEHNR, CDR2 FQNEAQ (reference sequence). Here the CDR3 reads CASSWGTGDDGYTF. Written as DNA, the CDR3 is TGTGCCAGCAGCTGGGGGACAGGGGACGATGGCTACACCTTC.

This clonotype showed up just a few times. The chain couples TRBV4-3 to TRBJ1-1; D is unclear. Germline lookup yields CDR1 LGHNA and CDR2 YSLEER. The length of the CDR3 is 11 residues. Trimming took off 9 bases at V and 6 bases at J, with 11 bases between the two ends. The CDR3 loop reads CARTSGAEAFF. The CDR3 nucleotides read TGCGCCAGGACATCTGGAGCTGAAGCTTTCTTT.

This rearrangement joins TRBV5-1 to TRBJ2-5; D may be TRBD1 (8 bases). This CDR3 is 15 amino acids long. Germline values: CDR1 SGHRS, CDR2 YFSETQ. V lost 7 bases, J lost 1 base, and 17 bases lay in between. CDR3 loop: CASGGQGGIQETQYF. The CDR3 DNA is TGCGCCAGCGGCGGACAGGGAGGGATCCAAGAGACCCAGTACTTC.

This clonotype was picked up a small number of times. This chain links TRBV5-1 with TRBJ2-7; D is possibly TRBD2 (5 bases). The CDR3 totals 13 residues. The V gene lost 1 base and the J gene lost 5 bases, with 10 bases spanning the gap. Germline V CDR1 and CDR2: SGHRS, YFSETQ. The CDR3 bases are TGCGCCAGCAGCTTGCTTCGTAGCGACGAGCAGTACTTC. Translated, it gives CASSLLRSDEQYF.

This clonotype turned up a few times. The chain employs TRBV12-3 or TRBV12-4 and TRBJ2-5; D is undetermined. V was cut by 4 bases and J by 6 bases, with 9 bases left in between. The CDR3 covers 12 residues. CDR3: CASSYVVKTQYF. CDR3 sequence (DNA): TGTGCCAGCAGTTACGTCGTGAAGACCCAGTACTTC.

The V and J genes are TRBV3-1 and TRBJ2-7, with unresolved D. The germline V and J ends were trimmed by 5 bases and 1 base, with 12 bases remaining between them. This CDR3 has 14 residues. CDR1 and CDR2 from the germline V gene are LGHDT and YNNKEL (reference sequence). CDR3 nucleotides: TGTGCCAGCAGCGTCCAGGTCTCATCCTACGAGCAGTACTTC. Translated, it gives CASSVQVSSYEQYF.

CDR3 DNA sequence: TGCGCCAGCAGCCAAGACTCAGGGAGGTCAGATACGCAGTATTTT. Its translation is CASSQDSGRSDTQYF. The chain joins TRBV4-1 to TRBJ2-3, with D possibly matching TRBD2 (6 bases). CDR3 length: 15 residues. CDR1 is MGHRA and CDR2 is YSYEKL in the germline V gene. Between the trimmed V and J ends, which lost 0 bases and 4 bases, there was a span of 11 bases.

This clonotype was detected a few times. The chain joins TRBV3-1 to TRBJ1-4; 11 nucleotides match TRBD1. The CDR3 length is 17 residues. Trimming took 3 bases from V and 2 from J; bases not matched to a gene: 5. Looked up from germline, CDR1 is LGHDT and CDR2 is YNNKEL (reference sequence). The CDR3: CASSHRDRGMTNEKLFF. CDR3 DNA sequence: TGTGCCAGCAGCCACCGGGACAGGGGGATGACTAATGAAAAACTGTTTTTT. Filled out from reference TRBV3-1 and TRBJ1-4, the complete variable domain reads DTAVSQTPKYLVTQMGNDKSIKCEQNLGHDTMYWYKQDSKKFLKIMFSYNNKELIINETVPNRFSPKSPDKAHLNLHINSLELGDSAVYFCASSHRDRGMTNEKLFFGSGTQLSVL.

This clonotype was picked up a small number of times. The chain couples TRBV10-3 to TRBJ1-3; D gene ambiguous. Germline values: CDR1 ENHRY, CDR2 SYGVKD. Deletions cut 2 bases from V and 0 bases from J, with 8 bases between. The CDR3 has 15 residues. The DNA for the CDR3 is TGTGCCATCAGTGAGGCTCAGCTCTCTGGAAACACCATATATTTT. Encoded protein: CAISEAQLSGNTIYF.

V is TRBV11-1 and J is TRBJ2-2; TRBD1 is a possible D gene (7 bases). V lost 0 bases to trimming and J lost 1 base, with 18 bases between them. This CDR3 comprises 19 residues. Germline V CDR1 and CDR2: SGHAT, FQDESV (reference sequence). This CDR3 reads CASSLAYIPRGENTGELFF. The CDR3 DNA follows: TGTGCCAGCAGCTTAGCGTACATTCCCAGGGGGGAGAACACCGGGGAGCTGTTTTTT.

This clonotype was counted only a few times. The CDR3 nucleotides are TGTGCCAGCAGTGAAGGCGGTGGACAGGCTTCCTACGAGCAGTACTTC. It translates to CASSEGGGQASYEQYF. The J gene is TRBJ2-7, the V gene TRBV6-1; 7 bases fit TRBD1. Looked up from germline, CDR1 is MNHNS and CDR2 is SASEGT. V was pared by 1 base and J by 1 base, with 7 bases of the junction left unmatched. CDR3 length: 16 residues.

The table lists this clonotype with a few counts. The V and J genes are TRBV6-5 and TRBJ2-7; TRBD2 aligns across 10 bases. This CDR3 has 16 residues. V lost 4 bases and J lost 1; bases outside the gene matches: 7. Germline CDR1 MNHEY, CDR2 SVGAGI. The CDR3 protein is CASSSTTSGRSYEQYF. The CDR3, as DNA: TGTGCCAGCAGTTCAACGACTAGCGGGCGGTCCTACGAGCAGTACTTC.

The chain uses TRBV6-5 and TRBJ2-7; perhaps D is TRBD1 or TRBD2 (6 bases each). V was cut by 0 bases and J by 1 base, with 16 bases left in between. This CDR3 spans 17 amino acids. Germline V gives CDR1 MNHEY, CDR2 SVGAGI. CDR3: CASSYSARGTPSYEQYF. The CDR3 DNA follows: TGTGCCAGCAGTTACTCCGCCCGCGGGACACCTTCCTACGAGCAGTACTTC.

CDR3 bases: TGTGCCAGCAGTTGGGGACAGATGCTCCGCTACGAGCAGTACTTC. Translated, it gives CASSWGQMLRYEQYF. This sequence joins TRBV5-6 and TRBJ2-7; 7 bases agree with TRBD1. V shed 5 bases and J 3 bases; nucleotides not matched to a gene: 11. From germline, CDR1 is SGHDT and CDR2 YYEEEE. The CDR3 is 15 residues long.

The chain couples TRBV5-1 to TRBJ2-1, with 10 bases that match TRBD2. After removal of 4 bases from V and 5 bases from J, the junction contained 9 bases not matched to a gene. This CDR3 comprises 16 residues. Germline CDR1 SGHRS, CDR2 YFSETQ. The CDR3 sequence is CASSLNPSGGNNEQFF. The CDR3 DNA sequence: TGCGCCAGCAGCCTCAACCCTAGCGGGGGTAACAATGAGCAGTTCTTC.

The chain employs TRBV6-4 and TRBJ2-3, with a weak D call TRBD2 (5 bases). This CDR3 has 15 residues. Between the trimmed V and J ends, which lost 0 bases and 1 base, there was a span of 8 bases. Germline lookup yields CDR1 MRHNA and CDR2 SNTAGT. The CDR3 nucleotides are TGTGCCAGCAGTGACTCGCTTAGCGGCACAGATACGCAGTATTTT. Its protein is CASSDSLSGTDTQYF.

The chain couples TRBV7-2 to TRBJ1-1, with D unclear. This CDR3 comprises 16 residues. Germline V gene lookup returns CDR1 SGHTA and CDR2 FQGNSA. Deletions cut 7 bases from V and 3 bases from J, with 21 bases between. The CDR3: CASKVGLTEVYTEAFF. The CDR3 coding sequence is TGTGCCAGCAAGGTCGGTTTGACGGAGGTGTACACTGAAGCTTTCTTT.

There are a few counts of this clonotype. This sequence joins TRBV7-2 and TRBJ2-2; TRBD1 agrees at 11 bases. This CDR3 region has 17 residues. CDR1 and CDR2 (germline): SGHTA, FQGNSA. With 5 bases clipped from V and 7 bases from J, the junction kept 12 bases outside the gene matches. Written as DNA, the CDR3 is TGTGCCAGCAGCCCCCGGACAGGGGGCGTGCTGGGCGGGGAGCTGTTTTTT. It encodes CASSPRTGGVLGGELFF.

This clonotype was seen more than once but under ten times. V gene TRBV20-1 combines with J gene TRBJ1-2; 9 bases match TRBD1. This CDR3 contains 13 residues. CDR1 and CDR2 (germline): DFQATT, SNEGSKA (reference sequence). Losses at the gene ends were 4 bases for V and 5 bases for J; bases not matched to a gene: 5. CDR3 sequence: CSATLGQGYGYTF. CDR3 nucleotides: TGCAGTGCTACCTTGGGACAGGGATATGGCTACACCTTC.

Worth noting for this clonotype: Because the CDR3 is missing its conserved closing phenylalanine or tryptophan, this is likely a read error. This sequence joins TRBV12-3 or TRBV12-4 and TRBJ1-6; 7 nucleotides agree with TRBD1. J was trimmed by 8 bases and V by 4 bases; bases with no gene match: 5. This CDR3 comprises 14 residues. The CDR3 loop reads CASSSGQVHSPLHL. In nucleotides, the CDR3 is TGTGCCAGCAGTTCCGGACAGGTCCATTCACCCCTCCACTTG.